A single sample is the source of the 21 T cell receptor beta chains below, sequenced in a study of Graves' ophthalmopathy and Graves' hyperthyroidism. Transcripts of RNA were the source for amplifying TCR beta CDR3 regions. The first-round RT-PCR employed HTBI primers together with the Qiagen OneStep RT-PCR kit. A multiplex PCR was then performed as the second round. TCRdb reprocessed the multiplex PCR reads with MiXCR, giving one entry per CDR3 protein. The data hold around 1,200,000 distinct CDR3 sequences, with about two fifths observed a single time. Sequenced: peripheral blood or thyroid tissue (not recorded which). The source of these receptors is an adult man with Graves' hyperthyroidism.

The chain is built from TRBV12-3 or TRBV12-4 and TRBJ1-1; D uncertain. The CDR3 sequence is 12 residues long. DNA for the CDR3: TGTGCTAGTGGTAGCTCTCCTGAGGGTGCTTTCTTT. Translated: CASGSSPEGAFF.

Concerning this clonotype: With a much larger clone just one base away, this may be a read error. V gene TRBV5-1 combines with J gene TRBJ1-5; a weak D match, TRBD1 (5 bases). The CDR3 spans 13 residues. CDR1 SGHRS and CDR2 YFSETQ come from the germline V gene. Trimming pared 5 bases from V and 3 bases from J, leaving 9 bases between. Here the CDR3 reads CASRWDANQPQHF. CDR3 nucleotides: TGCGCCAGCAGGTGGGACGCCAATCAGCCCCAGCATTTT.

V and J are TRBV5-6 and TRBJ2-7; TRBD1 aligns across 8 bases. V shed 4 bases, J shed 5 bases, and the junction held 5 bases outside the gene matches. Germline V gene sequence: CDR1 SGHDT, CDR2 YYEEEE. The CDR3 contains 13 residues. CDR3 DNA sequence: TGTGCCAGCAGCGACGGACAGGGCAACGAGCAGTACTTC. Residues: CASSDGQGNEQYF.

This clonotype was detected only once. At one boundary the junction diverges from the germline segment, which might be a read error. The chain recombines TRBV10-3 with TRBJ2-2; D possibly uses TRBD1 or TRBD2 (5 bases each). Germline-derived CDR1 and CDR2 are ENHRY and SYGVKD. This CDR3 is 14 amino acids long. The CDR3 loop reads CASSYVGDTGELFF. In DNA, the CDR3 is TGTGCCAGCAGTTACGTGGGGGACACCGGGGAGCTGTTTTTT.

This clonotype was found many times. The V and J genes are TRBV29-1 and TRBJ1-2; TRBD1 matches 8 bases. V lost 4 bases to trimming and J lost 2 bases; unmatched junction nucleotides: 12. The germline gives CDR1 SQVTM, CDR2 ANQGSEA. The CDR3 length is 16 residues. The CDR3: CSVVIPRGRTNYGYTF. The CDR3 coding sequence is TGCAGCGTTGTAATCCCCAGGGGGCGTACGAACTATGGCTACACCTTC.

This clonotype was recorded at least ten times. The chain joins TRBV19 to TRBJ1-1; D gene uncertain. The ends were cut back, 3 bases at V and 9 bases at J, with 8 bases in the middle. The CDR3 contains 11 residues. Germline CDR1 reads LNHDA; CDR2 reads SQIVND (reference sequence). The CDR3 region is CASSILWQAFF. CDR3 in DNA: TGTGCCAGTAGTATTCTTTGGCAAGCTTTCTTT.

This clonotype was seen many times. The chain recombines TRBV12-3 or TRBV12-4 with TRBJ1-5, with a weak D call TRBD1 (5 bases). This CDR3 is built from 13 residues. V lost 7 bases and J lost 4, with 11 bases in between. The CDR3 DNA sequence: TGTGCCAGCAACCTTCAGGGAAATCAGCCCCAGCATTTT. As protein: CASNLQGNQPQHF.

Points on this clonotype: This clone may be a read error of a much larger clone one base away. CDR3 sequence: CASSLAGQGNTEAFF. The CDR3 nucleotides read TGTGCCAGCAGTTTGGCGGGACAGGGGAACACTGAAGCTTTCTTT. V is TRBV2 and J is TRBJ1-1, with 9 bases fitting TRBD1. Trimming took 5 bases from V and 1 from J; bases not matched to a gene: 5. This CDR3 is 15 amino acids long. Germline CDR1 and CDR2: SNHLY and FYNNEI.

Only one count was recorded for this clonotype. A much bigger clone sits one base away, suggesting this may be a read error. The chain recombines TRBV12-3 or TRBV12-4 with TRBJ1-5; D ambiguous. The CDR3 is 16 amino acids. CDR3: CASSEMADYSNRPQHF. The DNA for the CDR3 is TGTGCCAGCAGTGAAATGGCCGATTATAGCAATCGGCCCCAGCATTTT.

V is TRBV3-1 and J is TRBJ1-4; unclear D gene. The CDR3 length is 13 residues. With 2 bases removed from V and 7 bases from J, the gap between germline ends came to 8 bases. CDR1 and CDR2 from the germline V gene are LGHDT and YNNKEL (reference sequence). CDR3 nucleotides: TGTGCCAGCAGCCAACCTAAAGGTGAAAAACTGTTTTTT. Its translation: CASSQPKGEKLFF.

Many counts were recorded for this clonotype. The chain uses TRBV10-2 and TRBJ1-3, with D uncertain. Trimming pared 7 bases from V and 0 bases from J, leaving 7 bases between. The V gene's germline CDR1 is WSHSY and CDR2 SAAADI. The CDR3 covers 13 residues. DNA for the CDR3: TGCGCCAGCACTGGTAACTCTGGAAACACCATATATTTT. It encodes CASTGNSGNTIYF.

Comment on this clonotype: A much larger clone is a single base away; this may be a read error. The chain uses TRBV7-2 and TRBJ1-1; 9 bases fit TRBD1. Germline-derived CDR1 and CDR2 are SGHTA and FQGNSA. This CDR3 has 17 residues. With V trimmed by 1 base and J by 1 base, 7 bases remained unmatched. The CDR3 DNA sequence: TGTGCCAGCAGCTTAGTGTTACAGGGGGCCTGGAACACTGAAGCTTTCTTT. It translates to CASSLVLQGAWNTEAFF.

This clonotype was seen a handful of times. The gene calls are TRBV25-1 and TRBJ2-2; TRBD1 matches at 9 bases. Germline V gene lookup returns CDR1 MGHDK and CDR2 SYGVNS. Unmatched junction bases numbered 9, after V lost 4 bases and J lost 6 bases. The CDR3 loop spans 16 amino acids. The CDR3 spells CASSVPGQGEAGELFF. The DNA of the CDR3 is TGTGCCAGCAGTGTACCGGGACAGGGTGAAGCCGGGGAGCTGTTTTTT.

V usage is TRBV7-2 and J usage is TRBJ1-5, with D maybe TRBD1 (6 bases). Trimming took 5 bases from V and 1 from J, leaving 15 bases between them. Germline values: CDR1 SGHTA, CDR2 FQGNSA. The CDR3 sequence is 16 residues long. Here the CDR3 reads CASSRKQGSSNQPQHF. In DNA form, the CDR3 reads TGTGCCAGCAGCCGAAAACAGGGTTCAAGCAATCAGCCCCAGCATTTT.

V is TRBV10-3 and J is TRBJ1-2; D not resolved. The CDR3 loop spans 15 amino acids. V lost 5 bases and J 3 bases, leaving 16 bases between the germline ends. CDR1 and CDR2 (germline): ENHRY, SYGVKD. The CDR3 bases are TGTGCCATCAGTTACTCGCGGGGAGTCGACTATGGCTACACCTTC. As protein: CAISYSRGVDYGYTF.

The chain has TRBV12-3 or TRBV12-4 and TRBJ1-2, with 9 bases matching TRBD1. This CDR3 is built from 17 residues. V gave up 3 bases and J gave up 3 bases; unmatched junction bases: 11. CDR3 nucleotides: TGTGCCAGCAGTTTGGGGCCCGGGACAGGGTCCCACTATGGCTACACCTTC. Protein sequence: CASSLGPGTGSHYGYTF.

This clonotype showed up many times. The chain carries TRBV10-3 and TRBJ1-1, with 11 bases lining up with TRBD1. Germline V gene data show CDR1 as ENHRY and CDR2 as SYGVKD. CDR3 length: 13 amino acids. The J segment lost 7 bases and the V segment lost 6 bases, leaving 4 bases of the junction unmatched. CDR3 sequence: CAIRGQGESEAFF. CDR3 sequence (DNA): TGTGCCATCAGGGGACAGGGGGAGAGTGAAGCTTTCTTT.

On this clonotype: This sequence may be a read error, since a much larger clone differs from it by one base. V usage is TRBV7-8 and J usage is TRBJ2-2; D call uncertain. CDR3 length equals 13 residues. Germline CDR1 is SGHVS and CDR2 is FQNEAQ. CDR3 bases: TGTGCCAACAGCTTAACTGCGGCCGGGGAGCTGTTTTTT. Translated, it gives CANSLTAAGELFF. Full variable domain (outside the CDR3, taken from reference TRBV7-8 and TRBJ2-2): GAGVSQSPRYKVAKRGQDVALRCDPISGHVSLFWYQQALGQGPEFLTYFQNEAQLDKSGLPSDRFFAERPEGSVSTLKIQRTQQEDSAVYLCANSLTAAGELFFGEGSRLTVL.

This clonotype has ten or more counts. This chain joins TRBV2 and TRBJ1-1; D unresolved. The V end lost 0 bases, the J end lost 1 base, and 9 bases lay between the germline ends. Germline CDR1 is SNHLY and CDR2 is FYNNEI. The CDR3 extends over 15 amino acids. The CDR3: CASSEALSRNTEAFF. The CDR3 DNA sequence: TGTGCCAGCAGTGAAGCGCTTTCCAGGAACACTGAAGCTTTCTTT.

This clonotype was observed many times. V usage is TRBV9 and J usage is TRBJ1-3; D uncertain. There are 15 residues in the CDR3. The V end was cut by 3 bases, the J end by 0 bases, with 10 bases between. Germline loops: CDR1 SGDLS, CDR2 YYNGEE. The chain's CDR3 is CASSAQSSSGNTIYF. CDR3 sequence (DNA): TGTGCCAGCAGCGCCCAGAGCAGCTCTGGAAACACCATATATTTT.

This clonotype was detected a few times. V usage is TRBV28 and J usage is TRBJ2-7, with D possibly being TRBD1 or TRBD2 (5 bases each). Germline loops: CDR1 MDHEN, CDR2 SYDVKM. The V and J ends lost 1 base and 4 bases respectively, with 14 bases between them. This CDR3 has 15 amino acids. CDR3 region: CASSLSLVGAYEQYF. The CDR3 DNA reads TGTGCCAGCAGTTTATCTCTGGTCGGGGCATACGAGCAGTACTTC. The full variable domain, with the rest looked up from reference TRBV28 and TRBJ2-7, is DVKVTQSSRYLVKRTGEKVFLECVQDMDHENMFWYRQDPGLGLRLIYFSYDVKMKEKGDIPEGYSVSREKKERFSLILESASTNQTSMYLCASSLSLVGAYEQYFGPGTRLTVT.